The 32 T cell receptor beta chains reported below all come from one sample, sequenced in a study of blood T cells in healthy people across ages. PCR was performed a second time for roughly 7 to 11 cycles using a sample-barcoded 5' primer and a J-beta primer mix. Each CDR3 protein is one row after TCRdb ran MiXCR on the 5' RACE reads. The sample consists of about 650,000 distinct CDR3 sequences, 52% of them appearing once. Specimen: blood. Every receptor here comes from a woman of 80 years or more in good health.

The chain joins TRBV29-1 to TRBJ1-2; TRBD1 matches at 11 bases. Germline V CDR1 and CDR2: SQVTM, ANQGSEA. The CDR3 totals 14 residues. V was clipped by 5 bases and J by 6 bases; unmatched bases: 8. In nucleotides, the CDR3 is TGCAGCGTTCAACCTTGGGACAGGGGGAATGGCTACACCTTC. This translates into CSVQPWDRGNGYTF.

Remarks on this clonotype: A much larger clonotype is one base distant, so this may be a read error. The rearrangement joins TRBV10-3 to TRBJ2-5, with D unclear. The J call may be incorrect, as the DNA end agrees better with TRBJ2-7. CDR3 length: 11 residues. The germline V gene encodes CDR1 ENHRY and CDR2 SYGVKD. DNA for the CDR3: TGTGCCATCAGTAAGTCTGTCGAGCAGTACTTC. Translating gives CAISKSVEQYF.

Regarding this clonotype: This sequence may be a read error, since a much larger clone differs from it by one base. The chain carries TRBV29-1 and TRBJ1-1; D is possibly TRBD1 (5 bases). Germline values: CDR1 SQVTM, CDR2 ANQGSEA. This CDR3 contains 14 residues. With 1 base removed from V and 6 bases from J, the gap between germline ends came to 15 bases. CDR3 sequence reads: CSVEAGGNYAEAFF. Written as DNA, the CDR3 is TGCAGCGTTGAAGCGGGGGGAAACTACGCTGAAGCTTTCTTT. The full variable domain, its missing parts supplied by reference TRBV29-1 and TRBJ1-1, is SAVISQKPSRDICQRGTSLTIQCQVDSQVTMMFWYRQQPGQSLTLIATANQGSEATYESGFVIDKFPISRPNLTFSTLTVSNMSPEDSSIYLCSVEAGGNYAEAFFGQGTRLTVV.

The V and J genes are TRBV12-3 or TRBV12-4 and TRBJ2-7, with no clear D. The ends were cut back, 6 bases at V and 6 bases at J, with 12 bases in the middle. The CDR3 runs to 12 residues. DNA for the CDR3: TGTGCCAGCAGAACACCGTGGGGCGAGCAGTACTTC. It translates to CASRTPWGEQYF.

Points on this clonotype: A much larger clone lies a single base off, so this may be a read error. V and J are TRBV10-3 and TRBJ2-1; 7 bases fit TRBD1. The CDR3 loop spans 15 amino acids. The J segment lost 0 bases and the V segment lost 7 bases, leaving 6 bases of the junction unmatched. Germline CDR1 is ENHRY and CDR2 is SYGVKD. DNA of the CDR3: TGTGCCATCAACGGACAGGTAAGCTCCTACAATGAGCAGTTCTTC. It codes for CAINGQVSSYNEQFF.

The CDR3 DNA follows: TGCGCCAGCAGTTCCCTGCGAACTAGCCGCAACAATGAGCAGTTCTTC. Its translation: CASSSLRTSRNNEQFF. The chain couples TRBV5-1 to TRBJ2-1; perhaps TRBD2 as D (6 bases). Germline CDR1 reads SGHRS; CDR2 reads YFSETQ. This CDR3 has 16 residues. V gave up 5 bases and J gave up 5 bases, with 20 bases separating them.

The rearrangement links TRBV20-1 to TRBJ1-1, with D tentatively TRBD1 (5 bases). From germline, CDR1 is DFQATT and CDR2 SNEGSKA (reference sequence). Trimming stripped 3 bases from V and 7 bases from J, with 15 bases between. CDR3 size: 13 residues. The CDR3 sequence is CSASFDRLVEAFF. CDR3 DNA: TGCAGTGCTAGTTTTGACAGACTGGTTGAAGCTTTCTTT.

This clonotype has a handful of counts. V gene TRBV4-2 combines with J gene TRBJ2-1; TRBD2 is a possible D gene (6 bases). V was shortened by 1 base and J by 4 bases, with 14 bases between the two germline ends. The CDR3 covers 16 residues. Germline loops: CDR1 LGHNA, CDR2 YNFKEQ. The CDR3 sequence: CASSQVVGGTYNEQFF. The CDR3 bases are TGTGCCAGCAGCCAAGTGGTGGGGGGAACGTACAATGAGCAGTTCTTC.

This clonotype was counted at least ten times. This chain links TRBV12-3 or TRBV12-4 with TRBJ1-2; D ambiguous. Trimming took 6 bases from V and 3 from J, leaving 14 bases between them. This CDR3 has 14 residues. CDR3 amino acids: CASRQGGNYYGYTF. Written as DNA, the CDR3 is TGTGCCAGCAGACAAGGTGGGAATTACTATGGCTACACCTTC.

This clonotype was found many times. The genes are TRBV20-1 and TRBJ1-5; D may be TRBD1 (5 bases). The CDR3 loop spans 15 amino acids. Trimming cost V 1 base and J 7 bases, with 17 bases left between them. From germline, CDR1 is DFQATT and CDR2 SNEGSKA (reference sequence). The CDR3 sequence is CSARVIGQGRQPQHF. DNA for the CDR3: TGCAGTGCTAGAGTTATCGGGCAGGGCAGGCAGCCCCAGCATTTT.

The genes are TRBV7-2 and TRBJ1-2; 10 nucleotides agree with TRBD1. The germline gives CDR1 SGHTA, CDR2 FQGNSA. This CDR3 comprises 14 residues. V shed 4 bases and J 4 bases; nucleotides not matched to a gene: 3. The CDR3 loop is CASSWDRGSYGYTF. CDR3 DNA sequence: TGTGCCAGCAGCTGGGACAGGGGAAGCTATGGCTACACCTTC. Full variable domain (outside the CDR3, taken from reference TRBV7-2 and TRBJ1-2): GAGVSQSPSNKVTEKGKDVELRCDPISGHTALYWYRQSLGQGLEFLIYFQGNSAPDKSGLPSDRFSAERTGGSVSTLTIQRTQQEDSAVYLCASSWDRGSYGYTFGSGTRLTVV.

This clonotype was detected many times. The V gene is TRBV7-2, the J gene TRBJ1-2; no definite D call. In germline, CDR1 is SGHTA, CDR2 FQGNSA. V was shortened by 3 bases and J by 2 bases, with 7 bases between the two germline ends. The CDR3 is made up of 13 amino acids. The CDR3 nucleotides read TGTGCCAGCAGCTTTAGCCAGAACTATGGCTACACCTTC. Protein: CASSFSQNYGYTF.

This chain connects TRBV20-1 to TRBJ2-5; unclear D gene. V lost 5 bases to trimming and J lost 7 bases, with 8 bases between them. Germline CDR1 DFQATT, CDR2 SNEGSKA (reference sequence). CDR3 length: 10 residues. CDR3 in DNA: TGCAGTGCTCCTGCTGGGACCCAGTACTTC. Its translation is CSAPAGTQYF.

The V and J genes are TRBV20-1 and TRBJ2-3; D gene uncertain. CDR3 length: 15 amino acids. Trimming removed 3 bases at V and 3 bases at J, with 16 bases between. CDR1 is DFQATT, CDR2 SNEGSKA, per germline (reference sequence). CDR3: CSASEDGGETDTQYF. The CDR3 nucleotides are TGCAGTGCTAGCGAGGATGGCGGAGAGACAGATACGCAGTATTTT.

The sample holds a few counts of this clonotype. CDR3 region: CASSPGQQGETQYF. The CDR3 region has the DNA TGTGCCAGCAGTCCGGGACAGCAGGGAGAGACCCAGTACTTC. V gene TRBV12-3 or TRBV12-4 combines with J gene TRBJ2-7; 7 nucleotides line up with TRBD1. The DNA end is more similar to TRBJ2-5, so the J call may be wrong. The CDR3 runs to 14 residues.

This clonotype was picked up many times. Sequence at one end of the junction differs from germline and may be a read error. J is TRBJ2-1 and V is TRBV5-1; D call uncertain. Per the germline V gene, CDR1 is SGHRS and CDR2 is YFSETQ. This CDR3 has 15 residues. The CDR3 bases are TGTGCCAGCAGCTCCCTGTCCGGGTCCTACAATGAGCAGTTCTTC. Encoded protein: CASSSLSGSYNEQFF. Together with reference TRBV5-1 and TRBJ2-1, the CDR3 gives the full variable domain: KAGVTQTPRYLIKTRGQQVTLSCSPISGHRSVSWYQQTPGQGLQFLFEYFSETQRNKGNFPGRFSGRQFSNSRSEMNVSTLELGDSALYLCASSSLSGSYNEQFFGPGTRLTVL.

This clonotype was detected ten times or more. The V gene is TRBV10-3, the J gene TRBJ2-3, with D maybe TRBD1 (5 bases). V was cut by 3 bases and J by 3 bases, with 16 bases left in between. Germline V CDR1 and CDR2: ENHRY, SYGVKD. There are 16 residues in the CDR3. The CDR3 loop is CAISESGYSLTDTQYF. In nucleotides, the CDR3 is TGTGCCATCAGTGAATCAGGGTACAGTCTAACAGATACGCAGTATTTT.

CDR3 nucleotide sequence: TGTGCCAGCAGTGTCGTCAGGTCCTACGAGCAGTACTTC. The encoded protein is CASSVVRSYEQYF. The V and J genes are TRBV28 and TRBJ2-7, with D unresolved. The CDR3 length is 13 residues. The germline V gene encodes CDR1 MDHEN and CDR2 SYDVKM. V lost 5 bases and J lost 1, with 9 bases in between. The full variable domain, rest sourced from reference TRBV28 and TRBJ2-7, is DVKVTQSSRYLVKRTGEKVFLECVQDMDHENMFWYRQDPGLGLRLIYFSYDVKMKEKGDIPEGYSVSREKKERFSLILESASTNQTSMYLCASSVVRSYEQYFGPGTRLTVT.

The chain joins TRBV20-1 to TRBJ2-7; a possible D gene is TRBD1 (6 bases). V shed 1 base and J shed 0 bases, with 13 bases lying between them. Germline V gives CDR1 DFQATT, CDR2 SNEGSKA (reference sequence). CDR3 size: 15 residues. CDR3 nucleotide sequence: TGCAGTGCTAGAGGAGGGACACCTCGCTCCTACGAGCAGTACTTC. This gives the protein CSARGGTPRSYEQYF.

This clonotype was counted many times. This rearrangement joins TRBV7-2 to TRBJ2-3, with D unclear. From germline, CDR1 is SGHTA and CDR2 FQGNSA. V lost 5 bases to trimming and J lost 2 bases, with 14 bases between them. CDR3 length equals 15 residues. The CDR3 DNA is TGTGCCAGCAGCCCCCGTACGTGGGCCACAGATACGCAGTATTTT. Translating it yields CASSPRTWATDTQYF.

This clonotype has just one count. This chain connects TRBV7-9 to TRBJ2-3, with 13 bases aligning to TRBD2. Losses at the gene ends were 8 bases for V and 5 bases for J; bases not matched to a gene: 4. CDR1 and CDR2 (germline): SEHNR, FQNEAQ (reference sequence). This CDR3 contains 14 residues. In DNA form, the CDR3 reads TGTGCCAGCCCGACTAGCGGGGGGCTAGATACGCAGTATTTT. Its protein product is CASPTSGGLDTQYF.

This clonotype was observed a single time. The junction departs from the called germline gene at one end, perhaps through a read error. This CDR3 is CASSALNRGEQYF. The CDR3 coding sequence is TGTGCTAGCAGCGCCCTCAACAGGGGCGAGCAGTACTTC. The V gene is TRBV7-2, the J gene TRBJ2-7; 7 bases fit TRBD1. This CDR3 has 13 residues. CDR1 and CDR2 from the germline V gene are SGHTA and FQGNSA. The complete variable domain, with remaining parts taken from reference TRBV7-2 and TRBJ2-7, reads GAGVSQSPSNKVTEKGKDVELRCDPISGHTALYWYRQSLGQGLEFLIYFQGNSAPDKSGLPSDRFSAERTGGSVSTLTIQRTQQEDSAVYLCASSALNRGEQYFGPGTRLTVT.

This clonotype was seen once. This may come from a read error, since a much larger clone is one base off. The V call is TRBV5-1, the J call TRBJ2-1; no reliable D call. The assigned J gene may be wrong: the sequence end matches TRBJ2-7 better. CDR1 is SGHRS and CDR2 is YFSETQ in the germline V gene. The CDR3 has 12 residues. The CDR3 protein is CASTETLNEQYF. CDR3 coding DNA: TGCGCCAGCACAGAAACCCTCAATGAGCAGTACTTC.

This clonotype was counted many times. This sequence joins TRBV6-6 and TRBJ1-6; 8 positions match TRBD1. The ends lost 6 bases at V and 9 bases at J; junction bases unmatched: 13. CDR3 size: 16 residues. CDR1 is MNHNY and CDR2 is SVGAGI in the germline V gene (reference sequence). The CDR3 reads CASRYSSGQGSSPLHF. In nucleotides, the CDR3 is TGTGCCAGCAGGTATTCGTCCGGACAGGGAAGTTCACCCCTCCACTTT.

The chain uses TRBV6-2 or TRBV6-3 and TRBJ1-2, with D possibly being TRBD1 (5 bases). With 2 bases removed from V and 5 bases from J, the gap between germline ends came to 9 bases. This CDR3 has 13 amino acids. The V gene's germline CDR1 is MNHEY and CDR2 SVGEGT. The CDR3 protein is CASSYQGEYGYTF. In DNA form, the CDR3 reads TGTGCCAGCAGTTACCAGGGAGAATATGGCTACACCTTC.

This clonotype was counted ten times or more. The chain recombines TRBV3-1 with TRBJ2-3, with a tentative D call TRBD2 (5 bases). Germline CDR1 LGHDT, CDR2 YNNKEL (reference sequence). V lost 4 bases and J 0 bases, leaving 14 bases between the germline ends. CDR3 size: 16 residues. The CDR3 region is CASSRGMGQSTDTQYF. As DNA, the CDR3 is TGTGCCAGCAGCCGAGGGATGGGCCAAAGCACAGATACGCAGTATTTT.

As regards this clonotype: A read error may produce the germline difference seen at one junction end. V and J are TRBV27 and TRBJ1-1; D gene unclear. The germline CDR1 and CDR2 sequences are MNHEY and SMNVEV (reference sequence). This CDR3 comprises 15 residues. CDR3 coding DNA: TGTGCCAGCAGCCCTTTAAGTTCCGGGAACACTGAGGCTTTCTTT. It codes for CASSPLSSGNTEAFF.

This clonotype was seen ten or more times. The chain employs TRBV18 and TRBJ2-3; 8 nucleotides match TRBD2. CDR1 is KGHSH and CDR2 is LQKENI in the germline V gene. The CDR3 totals 16 residues. V lost 3 bases and J lost 5; bases outside the gene matches: 10. The CDR3 DNA reads TGTGCCAGCTCACCCTCCCTAGCGGGCGGCGGAGATACGCAGTATTTT. Its translation is CASSPSLAGGGDTQYF.

This clonotype was counted a few times. The chain combines TRBV5-1 with TRBJ2-2; D is unclear. This CDR3 has 14 residues. Trimming left V 1 base short and J 2 bases short, with 6 bases between. Germline CDR1 is SGHRS and CDR2 is YFSETQ. The CDR3 nucleotides read TGCGCCAGCAGCTTGTACGATAACACCGGGGAGCTGTTTTTT. It yields the protein CASSLYDNTGELFF.

With regard to this clonotype: Being one base from a much bigger clone, this may be a read error. The gene calls are TRBV12-3 or TRBV12-4 and TRBJ2-7; 9 bases are a match to TRBD1. The CDR3 consists of 14 residues. The CDR3 is CAGSSGTGIYEQYF. In DNA form, the CDR3 reads TGTGCCGGCAGTTCAGGGACAGGGATTTACGAGCAGTACTTC.

The V gene is TRBV2, the J gene TRBJ2-5; TRBD2 matches 10 bases. V lost 4 bases, J lost 11 bases, and 4 bases stayed unmatched. CDR3 length: 12 residues. Germline assignment: CDR1 SNHLY and CDR2 FYNNEI. The CDR3 here is CASSGLAGLQYF. The CDR3, as DNA: TGTGCCAGCAGTGGACTAGCGGGTCTTCAGTACTTC. Based on the CDR3 plus reference TRBV2 and TRBJ2-5, the full variable domain is EPEVTQTPSHQVTQMGQEVILRCVPISNHLYFYWYRQILGQKVEFLVSFYNNEISEKSEIFDDQFSVERPDGSNFTLKIRSTKLEDSAMYFCASSGLAGLQYFGPGTRLLVL.

Many counts were recorded for this clonotype. The genes are TRBV20-1 and TRBJ1-4; no clear D gene. Trimming removed 0 bases from V and 8 bases from J, with 16 bases in between. Germline V gene lookup returns CDR1 DFQATT and CDR2 SNEGSKA (reference sequence). The CDR3 is 15 residues long. The CDR3 coding sequence is TGCAGTGCTAGAGATCCGGGGAAGGACCGCGAAAAACTGTTTTTT. Residues: CSARDPGKDREKLFF.